Following are 19 T cell receptor beta chains from one sample sequenced in a study of T cells in Graves' hyperthyroidism and ophthalmopathy. RNA transcripts provided the source from which TCR beta CDR3 regions were amplified. Using the HTBI primer set, a first-round RT-PCR was run on the TCR CDR3. TCRdb redid the calling of the multiplex PCR reads with MiXCR, one entry per CDR3 protein. The sample lists some 620,000 distinct CDR3 sequences; about 16% were seen once. Sequencing was done on a sample of blood. The receptors were sampled from a woman aged 30 to 39 with Graves' hyperthyroidism.

In this sample, this clonotype turned up many times. The chain links TRBV2 to TRBJ1-5; unclear D gene. V lost 2 bases and J 6 bases, leaving 8 bases between the germline ends. Germline V gives CDR1 SNHLY, CDR2 FYNNEI. This CDR3 region has 13 residues. The CDR3, as DNA: TGTGCCAGCAGTGAATCGTTGGGTCAGCCCCAGCATTTT. Its protein product is CASSESLGQPQHF.

This clonotype has at least ten counts. An end of the junction does not agree with germline; a read error may underlie this. The chain couples TRBV5-1 to TRBJ2-1; possible D gene TRBD2, 5 bases. This CDR3 contains 17 residues. Germline V gene lookup returns CDR1 SGHRS and CDR2 YFSETQ. Here the CDR3 DNA reads TGCGCCAGCAGTTTGGCCTCCCTTGGACTGGTGTACAATGAGCAGTTCTTC. Amino acids: CASSLASLGLVYNEQFF.

This clonotype was recorded many times. The J gene is TRBJ2-1, the V gene TRBV9; 8 bases agree with TRBD2. The CDR3 loop spans 15 amino acids. With V trimmed by 4 bases and J by 6 bases, 9 bases remained unmatched. The germline V gene encodes CDR1 SGDLS and CDR2 YYNGEE. CDR3 sequence reads: CASSPGTSVANEQFF. The DNA of the CDR3 is TGTGCCAGCAGCCCCGGGACTAGTGTCGCCAATGAGCAGTTCTTC. Supplemented by reference TRBV9 and TRBJ2-1, the full variable domain reads DSGVTQTPKHLITATGQRVTLRCSPRSGDLSVYWYQQSLDQGLQFLIQYYNGEERAKGNILERFSAQQFPDLHSELNLSSLELGDSALYFCASSPGTSVANEQFFGPGTRLTVL.

This clonotype has just a few counts. The chain joins TRBV7-9 to TRBJ2-7; 7 bases are shared with TRBD2. CDR1 is SEHNR, CDR2 FQNEAQ, per germline (reference sequence). The CDR3 extends over 16 amino acids. V trimming: 1 base; J trimming: 2 bases; junction bases outside the gene matches: 8. The CDR3 reads CASSLGPGLGPYEQYF. The CDR3 DNA reads TGTGCCAGCAGCTTAGGCCCCGGACTAGGACCCTACGAGCAGTACTTC.

This clonotype was seen repeatedly, ten times or more. The chain couples TRBV28 to TRBJ2-7, with 7 bases identical to TRBD1. The CDR3 covers 14 residues. Unmatched junction bases numbered 9, after V lost 8 bases and J lost 2 bases. Looked up from germline, CDR1 is MDHEN and CDR2 is SYDVKM. CDR3 nucleotide sequence: TGTGCCAGCGGCACAGGGGACACCCCCTACGAGCAGTACTTC. Translating it yields CASGTGDTPYEQYF.

This clonotype was detected a few times. The chain employs TRBV11-2 and TRBJ2-2; 11 nucleotides line up with TRBD2. The CDR3 extends over 16 amino acids. Germline values: CDR1 SGHAT, CDR2 FQNNGV. The ends lost 4 bases at V and 1 base at J; junction bases unmatched: 2. The CDR3 DNA follows: TGTGCCAGCAGCTCCCTAGCGGGAGGGAACACCGGGGAGCTGTTTTTT. Protein: CASSSLAGGNTGELFF.

The table lists this clonotype with many counts. The gene calls are TRBV11-2 and TRBJ2-7; TRBD1 aligns across 8 bases. Germline values: CDR1 SGHAT, CDR2 FQNNGV. Losses at the gene ends were 3 bases for V and 5 bases for J; bases not matched to a gene: 6. There are 14 residues in the CDR3. This CDR3 is CASSLSRGRHEQYF. In DNA, the CDR3 is TGTGCCAGCAGCTTGTCCAGGGGGCGGCACGAGCAGTACTTC.

This clonotype was seen ten or more times. The rearrangement links TRBV30 to TRBJ1-1; a possible D gene is TRBD1 (6 bases). CDR3 length equals 15 residues. CDR1 GTSNPN and CDR2 SVGIG come from the germline V gene (reference sequence). Trimming removed 0 bases from V and 6 bases from J, with 17 bases in between. CDR3 in DNA: TGTGCCTGGAGTGTACTTGGGGGCGGGGATTCTGAAGCTTTCTTT. It is translated as CAWSVLGGGDSEAFF.

V gene TRBV7-3 combines with J gene TRBJ2-5, with 8 bases aligning to TRBD1. The CDR3 totals 13 residues. Trimming took 5 bases from V and 5 from J; bases not matched to a gene: 4. CDR1 is SGHTA, CDR2 FQGTGA, per germline. The DNA for the CDR3 is TGTGCCAGCAGCCCAGGGGGCAGCGAGACCCAGTACTTC. Translating it yields CASSPGGSETQYF. Filled out from reference TRBV7-3 and TRBJ2-5, the complete variable domain reads GAGVSQTPSNKVTEKGKYVELRCDPISGHTALYWYRQSLGQGPEFLIYFQGTGAADDSGLPNDRFFAVRPEGSVSTLKIQRTERGDSAVYLCASSPGGSETQYFGPGTRLLVL.

This chain joins TRBV2 and TRBJ2-1; TRBD2 matches at 13 bases. CDR1 is SNHLY and CDR2 is FYNNEI in the germline V gene. There are 18 residues in the CDR3. The junction had 15 bases not matched to a gene; V was cut back by 5 bases and J by 8 bases. The CDR3 coding sequence is TGTGCCAGCAGTTCCGCGGGACTAGCGGGAAGGGCCGGGGATGAGCAGTTCTTC. Translated, it gives CASSSAGLAGRAGDEQFF.

The J gene is TRBJ2-2, the V gene TRBV29-1, with D unclear. Per germline, CDR1 SQVTM and CDR2 ANQGSEA. The V end was cut by 6 bases, the J end by 3 bases, with 8 bases between. The CDR3 runs to 12 residues. CDR3 region: CSVSRYTGELFF. CDR3 nucleotide sequence: TGCAGCGTCTCCCGATACACCGGGGAGCTGTTTTTT.

This rearrangement joins TRBV15 to TRBJ2-1; D is undetermined. This CDR3 comprises 15 residues. The V gene lost 0 bases and the J gene lost 1 base, with 7 bases spanning the gap. Germline CDR1 is LNHNV and CDR2 is YYDKDF (reference sequence). The CDR3: CATSRDLGSYNEQFF. CDR3 coding DNA: TGTGCCACCAGCAGAGACCTAGGATCCTACAATGAGCAGTTCTTC.

This clonotype appeared many times. The chain recombines TRBV5-6 with TRBJ2-1, with 9 bases that match TRBD2. The germline V gene encodes CDR1 SGHDT and CDR2 YYEEEE. This CDR3 is built from 15 residues. V dropped 2 bases and J dropped 4; count of bases not matched to a gene: 4. In DNA form, the CDR3 reads TGTGCCAGCAGCTTCGGCGGGAGGGGGTACAATGAGCAGTTCTTC. Translated: CASSFGGRGYNEQFF.

This clonotype was observed many times. The CDR3 coding sequence is TGTGCCAGCAGTGATTCGGCGGGGGGTTTGGAGACCCAGTACTTC. Translated, it gives CASSDSAGGLETQYF. This chain links TRBV27 with TRBJ2-5; 8 bases are shared with TRBD2. Per the germline V gene, CDR1 is MNHEY and CDR2 is SMNVEV (reference sequence). Trimming cost V 5 bases and J 5 bases; bases outside gene matches: 10. CDR3 length: 15 amino acids.

This chain links TRBV6-1 with TRBJ1-1; D call uncertain. This CDR3 contains 12 residues. Deletions cut 6 bases from V and 1 base from J, with 6 bases between. Looked up from germline, CDR1 is MNHNS and CDR2 is SASEGT. The CDR3 loop reads CASREQNTEAFF. The CDR3 DNA sequence: TGTGCCAGCAGAGAACAGAACACTGAAGCTTTCTTT.

Only one count was recorded for this clonotype. The chain uses TRBV20-1 and TRBJ2-5; TRBD2 agrees at 9 bases. J lost 6 bases, V lost 1 base, and 9 bases had no gene match. Germline-derived CDR1 and CDR2 are DFQATT and SNEGSKA (reference sequence). The CDR3 runs to 15 residues. CDR3 bases: TGCAGTGCTAGAGCCGGGACTAGCCCAGGGAAGACCCAGTACTTC. Its protein is CSARAGTSPGKTQYF.

This clonotype has a count of ten or more. This chain uses TRBV18 with TRBJ1-1, with unresolved D. Germline loops: CDR1 KGHSH, CDR2 LQKENI. Between the trimmed V and J ends, which lost 2 bases and 6 bases, there was a span of 16 bases. CDR3 size: 15 residues. CDR3 in amino acids: CASSPLDAGSSEAFF. The CDR3 DNA sequence: TGTGCCAGCTCACCATTGGATGCGGGTAGTTCTGAAGCTTTCTTT.

This chain links TRBV19 with TRBJ1-1; D is unclear. Germline assignment: CDR1 LNHDA and CDR2 SQIVND (reference sequence). The CDR3 sequence is 13 residues long. V was pared by 4 bases and J by 8 bases, with 14 bases between. CDR3: CASSSMVSGEAFF. Written as DNA, the CDR3 is TGTGCCAGTAGTAGTATGGTGTCGGGGGAAGCTTTCTTT.

This clonotype came up many times. The chain combines TRBV28 with TRBJ2-7; D is perhaps TRBD1 or TRBD2 (5 bases each). Trimming left V 2 bases short and J 7 bases short, with 24 bases between. Germline values: CDR1 MDHEN, CDR2 SYDVKM. This CDR3 contains 17 residues. CDR3 in amino acids: CASSLVKGDRPLGEQYF. The CDR3, as DNA: TGTGCCAGCAGTTTAGTAAAGGGAGACAGACCCCTGGGAGAGCAGTACTTC.